This T cell receptor (beta chain) was sequenced for a study of T cell responses to AZD1222 COVID-19 vaccine. V was trimmed by 9 bases and J by 7 bases, leaving 19 bases between them. Germline lookup yields CDR1 LGHDT and CDR2 YNNKEL (reference sequence). The CDR3 covers 14 residues. Study-level results: Seropositive at baseline were only a handful of AZD1222 recipients. Reportedly, nearly half the spike-specific TCRs target unmutated variant regions.

Sequenced by immunoSEQ multiplex PCR; TCRdb stores in-frame clones only, minus some. The sample has 130,000 to 150,000 clones, 91% seen once; the top ten hold 4% to 6%. This clone was recorded only once. The antigen is undetermined. The chain carries TRBV3-1 (or the pseudogene TRBV3-2) and TRBJ2-1; possibly TRBD2 for D (6 bases). The starting material was peripheral blood, obtained on day 0 of AZD1222 vaccination. The TCR originated in an adult in good health. The CDR3 bases are TGTGCCAGGTGCCGGGACTGGCTTCATAATGAGCAGTTCTTC. Translated: CARCRDWLHNEQFF.